The present TCR beta chain was sequenced within a study of cytomegalovirus exposure and HLA in healthy donors. Overall study findings and caveats: Usually a TCR sequence was rare, but some public TCRs were found in many donors.

Researchers ran the PCR with 60 Vbeta and 13 Jbeta primers. Some clones are missing from TCRdb's copy, which holds only in-frame ones; the method was immunoSEQ multiplex PCR. The specimen's table records around 150,000 clones. This CDR3 region has 18 residues. V lost 6 bases to trimming and J lost 0 bases; unmatched junction nucleotides: 10. Looked up from germline, CDR1 is SNHLY and CDR2 is FYNNEI. A remark on this clone: The antigen is unknown.

The receptor's source is a woman aged 55-69 years in good health and CMV-seronegative. The sample taken for sequencing was PBMCs. V gene TRBV2 combines with J gene TRBJ2-4; 11 nucleotides align to TRBD2. For the CDR3, the DNA is TGTGCCAGCAGCCAGACTAGCGGGGCTCCGATAGCCAAAAACATTCAGTACTTC. This translates into CASSQTSGAPIAKNIQYF.